This is a list of T cell receptor beta chains from one sample in a study of cytomegalovirus exposure and HLA in healthy donors. The repertoire was sequenced with immunoSEQ multiplex PCR; TCRdb's copy has only in-frame clones and lacks some. The sample records about 160,000 clones, roughly 76% being singletons. What was sequenced was PBMCs. Receptor source: a human donor in good health. Each CDR3 is given with its conserved first and last residue. D genes are given only for firm matches. Where a row states a size, it is once, few, many or the class of an expanded clone; other rows omit it.

clone_size	v_call	j_call	d_call	cdr3_aa	cdr3_nt
NA	TRBV5-1	TRBJ2-1	TRBD1	CASSQDRVDEQFF	TGCGCCAGCAGCCAAGACAGGGTAGATGAGCAGTTCTTC
NA	TRBV11-2	TRBJ2-5	NA	CASSLVSGLAPETQYF	TGTGCCAGCAGCTTAGTTTCAGGACTTGCGCCCGAAACCCAGTACTTC
NA	TRBV4-2	TRBJ2-3	TRBD2	CASSQTSGGAIGRTDTQYF	TGTGCCAGCAGCCAGACTAGCGGGGGGGCAATCGGACGTACAGATACGCAGTATTTT
NA	TRBV4-1	TRBJ1-2	TRBD1	CASSQPWDSYGYTF	TGCGCCAGCAGCCAGCCTTGGGACAGCTATGGCTACACCTTC
NA	TRBV7-9	TRBJ1-4	NA	CASSLFRGAQGEKLFF	TGTGCCAGCAGCTTATTCCGTGGGGCTCAGGGGGAAAAACTGTTTTTT
NA	TRBV5-1	TRBJ2-7	TRBD1	CASSSGTGHYEQYF	TGCGCCAGCAGTTCCGGGACAGGCCACTACGAGCAGTACTTC
few	TRBV6-5	TRBJ2-1	TRBD2	CASSFRSGGGSEQFF	TGTGCCAGCAGTTTCCGTAGCGGGGGGGGAAGTGAGCAGTTCTTC
NA	TRBV5-8	TRBJ2-7	NA	CASSLVPGGEQYF	TGTGCCAGCAGCTTAGTCCCCGGGGGCGAGCAGTACTTC
NA	TRBV4-1	TRBJ2-5	TRBD2	CASSQGVISGVWRETQYF	TGCGCCAGCAGCCAAGGGGTGATTAGCGGGGTCTGGCGGGAGACCCAGTACTTC
NA	TRBV5-6	TRBJ2-7	TRBD1	CASRYRRQGAKEQYF	TGTGCCAGCAGGTACCGACGGCAGGGGGCTAAAGAGCAGTACTTC
NA	TRBV5-1	TRBJ1-1	TRBD1	CASSQTGQPNTEAFF	TGCGCCAGCAGCCAGACGGGACAGCCGAACACTGAAGCTTTCTTT
NA	TRBV7-8	TRBJ2-1	NA	CASSPLSAYNEQFF	TGTGCCAGCAGCCCTTTGTCTGCCTACAATGAGCAGTTCTTC
once	TRBV7-9	TRBJ1-2	NA	CASSLDSWRGPGYTF	TGTGCCAGCAGCTTAGACTCGTGGCGGGGGCCAGGCTACACCTTC
NA	TRBV12-5	TRBJ2-5	NA	CASGRDTQETQYF	TGTGCTAGTGGCCGGGACACTCAAGAGACCCAGTACTTC